The 2 T cell receptor beta chains below were found in one sample sequenced in a study of metastatic and nonmetastatic thyroid tumors. TCRdb re-called clones from the PCR reads using MiXCR. This table has approximately 9,900 clones, approximately 11% appearing once. All patients were treatment-naive before thyroid surgery. The material sequenced was tumor tissue. The receptors originated from a female donor with papillary thyroid cancer or a benign thyroid nodule (not recorded which). Some clones in this sample may be carry-over from other donors' samples.

Sample share makes this clone medium-sized (0.01 to 0.1%). This chain links TRBV28 with TRBJ1-5; D gene ambiguous. The germline V gene has CDR1 MDHEN and CDR2 SYDVKM. V gave up 6 bases and J gave up 2 bases, with 8 bases separating them. The CDR3 sequence is 13 residues long. The CDR3 spells CASSPVGNQPQHF. The DNA of the CDR3 is TGTGCCAGCAGCCCTGTAGGCAATCAGCCCCAGCATTTT.

About this clone: Mismatch with germline at one junction end may stem from a read error. The chain carries TRBV5-1 and TRBJ2-1; TRBD2 matches 9 bases. The CDR3 extends over 18 amino acids. Germline V lookup: CDR1 SGHRS, CDR2 YFSETQ. The CDR3 DNA follows: TGCGCCAGCAGCTCTGGACTAGCGTGGGGGCCAGTCTCCAATGAGCGGTTCTTC. This translates into CASSSGLAWGPVSNERFF.